The 9 T cell receptor beta chains presented below share a single source sample, sequenced in a study of blood T cells in healthy people across ages. For the second PCR, which ran for 7 to 11 cycles, a sample-barcoded 5' primer and a J-beta primer mix were used. TCRdb fed the 5' RACE reads into MiXCR, producing one record per CDR3 protein. This table holds just over 800,000 distinct CDR3 sequences, 55% to 65% found once. Sequenced input: blood. The receptors were gathered from a man under 40 in good health.

V is TRBV7-7 and J is TRBJ2-1; a weak D match, TRBD1 (5 bases). CDR3 size: 13 residues. The ends were cut back, 9 bases at V and 4 bases at J, with 13 bases in the middle. Germline assignment: CDR1 SSHAT and CDR2 FNYEAQ (reference sequence). For the CDR3, the DNA is TGTGCCAGAAGCGAAGACAGATACAATGAGCAGTTCTTC. Its protein product is CARSEDRYNEQFF. The full variable domain, with the rest looked up from reference TRBV7-7 and TRBJ2-1, is GAGVSQSPRYKVTKRGQDVTLRCDPISSHATLYWYQQALGQGPEFLTYFNYEAQPDKSGLPSDRFSAERPEGSISTLTIQRTEQRDSAMYRCARSEDRYNEQFFGPGTRLTVL.

This clonotype was detected a few times. The junction shows a germline mismatch at one end, possibly a read error. The CDR3 here is CASSITSAPSEQYF. The DNA of the CDR3 is TGTGCCAGCAGCATAACTAGCGCTCCTTCCGAGCAGTACTTC. V usage is TRBV7-3 and J usage is TRBJ2-7; 7 positions agree with TRBD2. CDR3 size: 14 residues. In germline, CDR1 is SGHTA, CDR2 FQGTGA.

The rearrangement joins TRBV19 to TRBJ2-7; TRBD1 aligns across 9 bases. Germline V gene sequence: CDR1 LNHDA, CDR2 SQIVND (reference sequence). Trimming at V came to 4 bases and at J to 6 bases, leaving 10 bases not matched to a gene. CDR3 length: 15 residues. The CDR3: CASSTGTGKFGEQYF. The CDR3 coding sequence is TGTGCCAGTAGTACCGGGACAGGGAAGTTCGGCGAGCAGTACTTC.

This chain uses TRBV7-6 with TRBJ2-3; 12 bases are shared with TRBD2. The CDR3 covers 17 residues. From germline, CDR1 is SGHVS and CDR2 FNYEAQ. Losses at the gene ends were 4 bases for V and 4 bases for J; bases not matched to a gene: 9. The CDR3 loop is CASSSTSGGTYADTQYF. The CDR3 region has the DNA TGTGCCAGCAGCTCTACTAGCGGGGGGACGTATGCAGATACGCAGTATTTT.

The chain employs TRBV20-1 and TRBJ2-1; D not certain. V was shortened by 7 bases and J by 1 base, with 5 bases between the two germline ends. CDR3 length equals 11 residues. Germline-derived CDR1 and CDR2 are DFQATT and SNEGSKA (reference sequence). The CDR3 sequence: CSGLSYNEQFF. The CDR3 coding sequence is TGCAGTGGCTTATCCTACAATGAGCAGTTCTTC.

The V gene is TRBV6-7, the J gene TRBJ1-6, with D possibly matching TRBD1 (5 bases). TRBV6-7 is treated as an ORF (open reading frame) with a function not yet certain. The CDR3 loop spans 13 amino acids. Trimming left V 6 bases short and J 10 bases short, with 13 bases between. The CDR3 nucleotides read TGTGCCAGCAGCTCAAAATGGGGGTCACCCCTCCACTTT. Protein sequence: CASSSKWGSPLHF.

V gene TRBV7-9 combines with J gene TRBJ2-3; no firm D call. Germline V lookup: CDR1 SEHNR, CDR2 FQNEAQ (reference sequence). With 3 bases removed from V and 2 bases from J, the gap between germline ends came to 6 bases. The CDR3 is 13 amino acids. CDR3 residues: CASSFYNTDTQYF. Here the CDR3 DNA reads TGTGCCAGCAGCTTTTATAACACAGATACGCAGTATTTT.

This chain uses TRBV2 with TRBJ2-1; unclear D gene. In germline, CDR1 is SNHLY, CDR2 FYNNEI. Trimming took off 6 bases at V and 0 bases at J, with 15 bases between the two ends. CDR3 size: 16 residues. CDR3 sequence (DNA): TGTGCCAGCAGCTCAAGCCAATCCAGCTCCTACAATGAGCAGTTCTTC. Translating gives CASSSSQSSSYNEQFF.

The rearrangement links TRBV4-2 to TRBJ2-3, with D maybe TRBD2 (5 bases). Germline V gene lookup returns CDR1 LGHNA and CDR2 YNFKEQ. The CDR3 extends over 18 amino acids. The V end was cut by 0 bases, the J end by 2 bases, with 18 bases between. Here the CDR3 reads CASSQDRGLFQFTDTQYF. As DNA, the CDR3 is TGTGCCAGCAGCCAAGACCGCGGGCTTTTCCAGTTCACAGATACGCAGTATTTT.